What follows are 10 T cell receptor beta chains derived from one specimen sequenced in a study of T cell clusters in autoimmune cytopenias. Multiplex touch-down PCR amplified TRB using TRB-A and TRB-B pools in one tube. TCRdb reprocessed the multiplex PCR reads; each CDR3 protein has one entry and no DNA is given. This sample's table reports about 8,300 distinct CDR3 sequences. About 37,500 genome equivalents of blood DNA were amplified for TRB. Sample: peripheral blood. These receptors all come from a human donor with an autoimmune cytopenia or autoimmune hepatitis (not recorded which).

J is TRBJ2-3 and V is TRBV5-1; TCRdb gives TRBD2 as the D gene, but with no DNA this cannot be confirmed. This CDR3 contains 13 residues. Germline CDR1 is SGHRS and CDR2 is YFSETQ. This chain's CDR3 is CASSEGGTDTQYF.

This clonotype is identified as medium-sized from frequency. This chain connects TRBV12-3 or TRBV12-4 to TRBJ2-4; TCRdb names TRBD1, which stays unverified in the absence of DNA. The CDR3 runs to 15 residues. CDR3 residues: CASSSTGVAKNIQYF.

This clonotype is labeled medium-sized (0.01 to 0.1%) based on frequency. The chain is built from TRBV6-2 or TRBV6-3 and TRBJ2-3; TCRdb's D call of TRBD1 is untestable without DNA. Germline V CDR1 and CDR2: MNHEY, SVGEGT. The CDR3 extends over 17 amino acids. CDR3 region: CASSRTGQGPVADTQYF.

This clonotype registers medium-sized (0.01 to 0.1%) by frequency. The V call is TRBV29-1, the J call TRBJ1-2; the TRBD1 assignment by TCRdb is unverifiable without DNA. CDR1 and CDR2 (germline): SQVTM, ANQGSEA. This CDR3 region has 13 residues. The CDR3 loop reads CSVEEPRLYGYTF.

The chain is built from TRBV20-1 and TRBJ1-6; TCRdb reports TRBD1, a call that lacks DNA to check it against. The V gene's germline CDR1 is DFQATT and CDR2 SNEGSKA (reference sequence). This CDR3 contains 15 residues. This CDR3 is CSATDRARYNSPLHF.

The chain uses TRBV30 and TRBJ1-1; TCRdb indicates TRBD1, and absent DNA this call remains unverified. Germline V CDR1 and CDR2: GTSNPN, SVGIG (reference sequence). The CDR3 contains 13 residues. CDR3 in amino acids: CAWTQWGPGSAFF.

The CDR3 sequence is CASSFGTVEAFF. V and J are TRBV12-3 or TRBV12-4 and TRBJ1-1; TCRdb gives TRBD1 as the D gene, but with no DNA this cannot be confirmed. The CDR3 covers 12 residues.

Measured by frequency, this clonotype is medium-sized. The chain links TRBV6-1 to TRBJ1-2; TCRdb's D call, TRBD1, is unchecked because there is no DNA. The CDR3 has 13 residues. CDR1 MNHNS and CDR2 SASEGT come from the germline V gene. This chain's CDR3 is CASTPTRNYGYTF.

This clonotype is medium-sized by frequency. CDR3 residues: CASSLRGGSYNEQFF. The chain has TRBV7-9 and TRBJ2-1; TCRdb's assignment of TRBD1 cannot be checked, as there is no DNA. In germline, CDR1 is SEHNR, CDR2 FQNEAQ (reference sequence). This CDR3 comprises 15 residues.

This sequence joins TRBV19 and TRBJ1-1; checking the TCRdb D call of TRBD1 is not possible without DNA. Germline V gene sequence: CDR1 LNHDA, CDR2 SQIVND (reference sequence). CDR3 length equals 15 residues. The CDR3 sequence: CASSISTGGWTEAFF. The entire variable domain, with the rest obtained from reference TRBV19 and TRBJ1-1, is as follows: DGGITQSPKYLFRKEGQNVTLSCEQNLNHDAMYWYRQDPGQGLRLIYYSQIVNDFQKGDIAEGYSVSREKKESFPLTVTSAQKNPTAFYLCASSISTGGWTEAFFGQGTRLTVV.